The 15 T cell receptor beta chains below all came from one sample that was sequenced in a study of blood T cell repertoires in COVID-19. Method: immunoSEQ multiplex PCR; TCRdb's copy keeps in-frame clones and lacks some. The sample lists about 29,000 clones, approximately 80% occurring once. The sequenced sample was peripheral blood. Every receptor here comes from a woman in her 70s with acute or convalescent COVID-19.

CDR3 in amino acids: CASSSGQGWGQETQYF. In DNA, the CDR3 is TGTGCCAGCAGCTCGGGACAGGGGTGGGGACAAGAGACCCAGTACTTC. The V and J genes are TRBV7-9 and TRBJ2-5; TRBD1 matches at 10 bases. V gave up 4 bases and J gave up 2 bases; unmatched junction bases: 7. Germline CDR1 SEHNR, CDR2 FQNEAQ (reference sequence). This CDR3 has 16 residues.

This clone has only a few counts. CDR3: CASSVGEGGLGGELFF. CDR3 nucleotides: TGTGCCAGCAGCGTAGGAGAGGGAGGTCTTGGCGGGGAGCTGTTTTTT. The chain links TRBV9 to TRBJ2-2, with D possibly matching TRBD2 (6 bases). Trimming removed 0 bases at V and 7 bases at J, with 16 bases between. The germline gives CDR1 SGDLS, CDR2 YYNGEE. This CDR3 region has 16 residues.

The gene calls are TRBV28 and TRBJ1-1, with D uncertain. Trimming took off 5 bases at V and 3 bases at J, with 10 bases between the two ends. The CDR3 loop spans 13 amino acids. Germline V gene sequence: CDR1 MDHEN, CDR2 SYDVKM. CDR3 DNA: TGTGCCAGCAGTCTCTACGGGGACACTGAAGCTTTCTTT. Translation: CASSLYGDTEAFF.

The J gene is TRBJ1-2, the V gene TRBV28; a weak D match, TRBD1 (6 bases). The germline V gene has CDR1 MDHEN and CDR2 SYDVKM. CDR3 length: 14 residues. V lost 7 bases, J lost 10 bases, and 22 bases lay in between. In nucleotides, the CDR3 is TGTGCCAGCACCCCCTCAACAGGGTTGAGCGACTACACCTTC. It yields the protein CASTPSTGLSDYTF.

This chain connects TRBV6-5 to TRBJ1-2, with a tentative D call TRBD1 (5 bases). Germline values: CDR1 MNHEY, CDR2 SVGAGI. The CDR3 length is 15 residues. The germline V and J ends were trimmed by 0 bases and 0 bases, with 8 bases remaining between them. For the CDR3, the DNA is TGTGCCAGCAGTTACTCGACAGCTCCTAACTATGGCTACACCTTC. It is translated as CASSYSTAPNYGYTF.

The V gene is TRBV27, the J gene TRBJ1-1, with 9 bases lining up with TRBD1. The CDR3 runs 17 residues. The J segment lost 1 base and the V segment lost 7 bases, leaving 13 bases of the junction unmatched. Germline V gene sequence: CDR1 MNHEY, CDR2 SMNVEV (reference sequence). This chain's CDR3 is CASIPIQGAKGNTEAFF. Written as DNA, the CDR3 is TGTGCCAGCATCCCTATACAGGGGGCAAAAGGGAACACTGAAGCTTTCTTT.

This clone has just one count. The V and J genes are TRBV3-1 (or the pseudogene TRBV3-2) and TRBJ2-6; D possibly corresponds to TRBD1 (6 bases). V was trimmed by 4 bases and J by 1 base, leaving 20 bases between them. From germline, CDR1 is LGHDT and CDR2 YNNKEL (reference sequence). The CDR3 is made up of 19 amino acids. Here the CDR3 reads CASSPRLGRGTSGANVLTF. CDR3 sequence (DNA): TGTGCCAGCAGCCCAAGATTAGGTAGGGGGACGTCTGGGGCCAACGTCCTGACTTTC.

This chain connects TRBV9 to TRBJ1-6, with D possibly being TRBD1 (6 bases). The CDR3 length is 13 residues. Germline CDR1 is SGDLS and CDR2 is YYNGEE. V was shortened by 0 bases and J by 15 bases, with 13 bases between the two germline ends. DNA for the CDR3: TGTGCCAGCAGCGTAGGGTGGGAGGGGGACCTCCACTTT. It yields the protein CASSVGWEGDLHF. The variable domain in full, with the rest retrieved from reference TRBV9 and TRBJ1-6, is DSGVTQTPKHLITATGQRVTLRCSPRSGDLSVYWYQQSLDQGLQFLIQYYNGEERAKGNILERFSAQQFPDLHSELNLSSLELGDSALYFCASSVGWEGDLHFGNGTRLTVT.

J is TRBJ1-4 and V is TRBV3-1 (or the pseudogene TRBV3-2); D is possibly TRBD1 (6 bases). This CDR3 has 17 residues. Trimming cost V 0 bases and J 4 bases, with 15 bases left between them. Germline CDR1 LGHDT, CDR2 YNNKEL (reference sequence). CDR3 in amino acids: CASSQEHTGTINEKLFF. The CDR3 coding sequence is TGTGCCAGCAGCCAAGAGCATACCGGGACAATTAATGAAAAACTGTTTTTT.

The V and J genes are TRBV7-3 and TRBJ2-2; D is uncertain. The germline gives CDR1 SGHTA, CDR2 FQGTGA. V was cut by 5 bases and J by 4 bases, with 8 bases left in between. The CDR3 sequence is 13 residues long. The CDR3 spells CASSVTATGELFF. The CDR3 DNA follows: TGTGCCAGCAGCGTTACAGCCACCGGGGAGCTGTTTTTT.

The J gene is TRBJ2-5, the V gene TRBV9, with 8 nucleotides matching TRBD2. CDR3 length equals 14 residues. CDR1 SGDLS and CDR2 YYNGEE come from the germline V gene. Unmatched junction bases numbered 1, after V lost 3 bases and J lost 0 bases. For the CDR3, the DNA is TGTGCCAGCAGCGGCGGGGGGAACCAAGAGACCCAGTACTTC. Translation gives CASSGGGNQETQYF.

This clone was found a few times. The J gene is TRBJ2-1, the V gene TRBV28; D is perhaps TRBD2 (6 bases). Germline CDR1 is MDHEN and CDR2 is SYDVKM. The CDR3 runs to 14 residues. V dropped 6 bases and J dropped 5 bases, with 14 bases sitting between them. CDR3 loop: CASRRPGGHNEQFF. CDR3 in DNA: TGTGCCAGCAGGCGACCAGGAGGGCACAATGAGCAGTTCTTC.

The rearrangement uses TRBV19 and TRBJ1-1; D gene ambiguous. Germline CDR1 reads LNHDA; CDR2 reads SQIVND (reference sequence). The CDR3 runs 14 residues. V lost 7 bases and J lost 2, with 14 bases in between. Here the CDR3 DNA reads TGTGCCAGTATAAGAGGACTGTTTAACACTGAAGCTTTCTTT. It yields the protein CASIRGLFNTEAFF.

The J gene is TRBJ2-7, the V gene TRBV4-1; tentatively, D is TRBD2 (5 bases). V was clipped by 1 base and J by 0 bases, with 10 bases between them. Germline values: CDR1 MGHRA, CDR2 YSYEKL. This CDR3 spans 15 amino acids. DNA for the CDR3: TGCGCCAGCAGCCAAGGCGGGCTCTCCTCCTACGAGCAGTACTTC. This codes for CASSQGGLSSYEQYF.

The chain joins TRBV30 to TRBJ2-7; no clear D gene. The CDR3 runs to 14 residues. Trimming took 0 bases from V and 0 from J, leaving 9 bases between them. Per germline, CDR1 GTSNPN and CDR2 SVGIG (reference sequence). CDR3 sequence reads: CAWSVKSSSYEQYF. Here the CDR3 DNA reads TGTGCCTGGAGTGTTAAATCCAGCTCCTACGAGCAGTACTTC.